This is a list of T cell receptor beta chains from one sample in a study of T-cell reconstitution after alpha-beta-depleted transplantation in children. One entry per CDR3 protein, called by TCRdb with MiXCR from the PCR reads. Of roughly 200,000 distinct CDR3 sequences in the sample, 11% were seen once. The source material was PBMCs, sampled before TCRalphabeta/CD19-depleted stem cell transplant. These receptors originate from a child younger than two with acute myeloid leukemia, due to receive a stem cell transplant. The CDR3 runs from the conserved cysteine through the conserved F or W. A D gene is named only where the DNA matches it firmly. Some rows mark clone size as missing; the rest say once, few, many or name a class of expanded clone.

>TRBJ2-2|NA|NA|TRBV7-9
CASSSPTQGDTGELFF
TGTGCCAGCAGCTCGCCCACCCAGGGTGACACCGGGGAGCTGTTTTTT
>TRBJ2-2|NA|many|TRBV7-9
CASSLEQHLNGELFF
TGTGCCAGCAGCTTAGAGCAGCACCTCAACGGGGAGCTGTTTTTT
>TRBJ2-1|TRBD1|many|TRBV20-1
CSASLTGDHNEQFF
TGCAGTGCTAGTCTGACAGGGGACCACAATGAGCAGTTCTTC
>TRBJ2-2|TRBD1|many|TRBV29-1
CSVVGRGKAGELFF
TGCAGCGTTGTAGGCAGGGGGAAAGCCGGGGAGCTGTTTTTT
>TRBJ2-3|NA|many|TRBV5-1
CASSLDRELGYF
TGCGCCAGCAGCTTGGACAGGGAACTAGGGTATTTT
>TRBJ1-1|NA|few|TRBV28
CASSLPQRNTEAFF
TGTGCCAGCAGTTTACCCCAGAGGAACACTGAAGCTTTCTTT
>TRBJ2-7|NA|NA|TRBV7-6
CASGSDSYEQYF
TGTGCCAGCGGCTCGGACAGCTACGAGCAGTACTTC
>TRBJ2-2|TRBD1|many|TRBV6-5
CASPTGARNTGELFF
TGTGCCAGCCCCACAGGGGCCCGGAACACCGGGGAGCTGTTTTTT
>TRBJ2-7|TRBD2|many|TRBV4-3
CASSLFFAGATYEQYF
TGCGCCAGCAGCCTTTTCTTCGCGGGAGCCACCTACGAGCAGTACTTC
>TRBJ2-3|TRBD1|many|TRBV20-1
CSAATGTENTDTQYF
TGCAGTGCTGCCACCGGGACAGAAAATACAGATACGCAGTATTTT
>TRBJ1-2|TRBD1|many|TRBV5-1
CASSPGTGVGYTF
TGCGCCAGCAGTCCCGGGACAGGGGTAGGCTACACCTTC
>TRBJ2-7|TRBD2|NA|TRBV28
CASRGTSGGSYEQHF
TGTGCCAGCCGGGGGACTAGCGGGGGGTCCTACGAGCAGCACTTC
>TRBJ1-1|TRBD1|few|TRBV30
CAWSAGDRARTEAFF
TGTGCCTGGAGTGCTGGGGACAGGGCGAGGACTGAAGCTTTCTTT
>TRBJ1-2|NA|many|TRBV12-3/TRBV12-4
CASSLRRGYTF
TGTGCCAGCAGCCTCAGGAGAGGCTACACCTTC
>TRBJ1-1|NA|many|TRBV20-1
CSARLGGQNTEAFF
TGCAGTGCTAGATTGGGGGGACAGAACACTGAAGCTTTCTTT
>TRBJ2-1|TRBD2|many|TRBV5-1
CASSSRTGGEQFF
TGCGCCAGCAGCTCCCGAACGGGAGGTGAGCAGTTCTTC
>TRBJ1-2|NA|many|TRBV7-6
CASSSGGGNYGYTF
TGTGCCAGCAGCTCCGGGGGGGGTAACTATGGCTACACCTTC
>TRBJ2-5|NA|many|TRBV29-1
CSVVMAGTETQYF
TGCAGCGTTGTGATGGCGGGTACAGAGACCCAGTACTTC
>TRBJ2-1|NA|many|TRBV5-5
CASSLGQAESEQFF
TGTGCCAGCAGCTTGGGGCAGGCTGAGAGTGAGCAGTTCTTC
>TRBJ2-1|NA|many|TRBV3-1
CATSGHEQFF
TGTGCCACCTCCGGCCATGAGCAGTTCTTC
>TRBJ2-5|NA|many|TRBV4-1
CASSQDKGSAQYF
TGCGCCAGCAGCCAAGACAAGGGATCGGCCCAGTACTTC
>TRBJ2-3|NA|many|TRBV20-1
CSARDAETSHTDTQYF
TGCAGTGCTAGAGATGCGGAGACATCGCACACAGATACGCAGTATTTT
>TRBJ2-2|NA|many|TRBV7-8
CATGATGELFF
TGTGCCACAGGTGCCACCGGGGAGCTGTTTTTT
>TRBJ2-7|NA|many|TRBV20-1
CSARVGYEQYF
TGCAGTGCTAGAGTCGGGTACGAGCAGTACTTC
>TRBJ2-3|NA|NA|TRBV20-1
CSAVWESTDTQYF
TGCAGTGCTGTTTGGGAGTCGACAGATACGCAGTATTTT
>TRBJ1-1|TRBD1|many|TRBV20-1
CSARTGGPMNTEAFF
TGCAGTGCTAGGACAGGGGGCCCTATGAACACTGAAGCTTTCTTT
>TRBJ1-1|NA|many|TRBV6-2/TRBV6-3
CASRGLAEAFF
TGTGCCAGTCGGGGACTTGCTGAAGCTTTCTTT
>TRBJ2-5|TRBD2|many|TRBV7-2
CASGLGGTQYF
TGTGCCAGCGGACTAGGTGGGACCCAGTACTTC
>TRBJ1-4|NA|many|TRBV19
CASSTISGEKLFF
TGTGCCAGTAGTACCATCAGCGGCGAAAAACTGTTTTTT
>TRBJ2-1|NA|many|TRBV10-3
CAISNNNNNEQFF
TGTGCCATCAGTAACAACAATAACAATGAGCAGTTCTTC
>TRBJ2-1|TRBD2|many|TRBV20-1
CSARDWSGNDYNEQFF
TGCAGTGCTAGAGATTGGAGCGGGAACGATTACAATGAGCAGTTCTTC
>TRBJ2-1|TRBD2|many|TRBV6-2/TRBV6-3
CASSYFGTSGRASRGQFF
TGTGCCAGCAGTTACTTCGGGACTAGCGGGAGGGCGAGTCGCGGGCAGTTCTTC
>TRBJ2-5|NA|NA|TRBV5-2
CASNDLAGWEETQYF
TGTGCCAGCAACGATCTAGCGGGGTGGGAAGAGACCCAGTACTTC
>TRBJ2-1|NA|NA|TRBV3-1
CASSTYLAPLYNEQFF
TGTGCCAGCAGCACATATCTAGCGCCCCTCTACAATGAGCAGTTCTTC
>TRBJ1-2|NA|many|TRBV20-1
CSGRGGGRDGYTF
TGCAGTGGGAGGGGGGGCGGAAGAGATGGCTACACCTTC
>TRBJ2-1|NA|many|TRBV27
CASSSDIGLYNEQFF
TGTGCCAGCAGCTCTGACATCGGACTGTACAATGAGCAGTTCTTC
>TRBJ2-1|NA|many|TRBV5-1
CASSSTGTPATHEQFF
TGCGCCAGCAGCTCTACCGGGACCCCGGCTACACATGAGCAGTTCTTC
>TRBJ2-3|TRBD2|many|TRBV5-7
CASSPGVDGRTDTQYF
TGTGCCAGCAGCCCGGGGGTAGACGGGAGGACAGATACGCAGTATTTT
>TRBJ1-5|NA|many|TRBV29-1
CSAGEGHNQPQHF
TGCAGCGCCGGAGAAGGGCACAATCAGCCCCAGCATTTT
>TRBJ1-2|NA|many|TRBV21-1
CASSKGGQGAVYGYTF
TGTGCCAGCAGCAAAGGGGGACAGGGGGCAGTGTATGGCTACACCTTC
>TRBJ1-1|TRBD1|many|TRBV12-3/TRBV12-4
CASSRGPDRETEAFF
TGTGCCAGCAGCCGCGGCCCGGACAGGGAGACTGAAGCTTTCTTT
>TRBJ2-5|NA|many|TRBV20-1
CSARGVGLETQYF
TGCAGTGCTAGAGGCGTCGGGTTAGAGACCCAGTACTTC
>TRBJ1-2|NA|many|TRBV5-1
CASSPGDGYTF
TGCGCCAGCAGCCCAGGGGATGGCTACACCTTC
>TRBJ1-2|TRBD1|many|TRBV7-2
CASSPRQGLYGYTF
TGTGCCAGCAGCCCCCGACAGGGCCTCTATGGCTACACCTTC
>TRBJ2-7|NA|many|TRBV6-1
CASSPRWGGGHEQYF
TGTGCCAGCAGTCCTCGGTGGGGCGGGGGCCACGAGCAGTACTTC
>TRBJ2-1|TRBD2|many|TRBV6-5
CASSSFGTSGLPFGEQFF
TGTGCCAGCAGTTCTTTCGGGACTAGCGGGTTGCCGTTCGGTGAGCAGTTCTTC
>TRBJ2-3|TRBD2|NA|TRBV20-1
CSAGPGTSGGVTQYF
TGCAGTGCAGGACCCGGGACTAGCGGGGGAGTTACGCAGTATTTT
>TRBJ2-7|TRBD1|many|TRBV20-1
CTTQGALPYYEQYF
TGCACCACACAGGGGGCCTTGCCTTACTACGAGCAGTACTTC
>TRBJ2-1|NA|few|TRBV11-1
CASSLGWRGTWYNEQFF
TGTGCCAGCAGCTTAGGGTGGCGCGGGACGTGGTACAATGAGCAGTTCTTC
>TRBJ2-7|TRBD2|many|TRBV11-2
CASSLGTMTSGRRAYEQYF
TGTGCCAGCAGCTTAGGGACCATGACTAGCGGGAGGAGGGCATACGAGCAGTACTTC
>TRBJ2-1|TRBD2|many|TRBV20-1
CSARTSEDDEQFF
TGTAGTGCTAGGACTAGCGAGGATGATGAGCAGTTCTTC